The 6 T cell receptor beta chains listed next were all sequenced from one sample in a study of T cell repertoires in cytomegalovirus infection. In TCRdb, the reads were re-called with MiXCR into one record per CDR3 protein. The repertoire holds about 920,000 distinct CDR3 sequences, with roughly a third as singletons. Their antigen targets remain unknown. The source was cultured CD8+ T cells from PBMCs, collected from culture after CMV antigen stimulation. These receptors were collected from a human donor in good health (CMV status not recorded). Some clones in this sample may be carry-over from other donors' samples.

This clonotype occurred many times. The chain joins TRBV7-9 to TRBJ2-7; TRBD2 matches at 8 bases. The germline V gene encodes CDR1 SEHNR and CDR2 FQNEAQ (reference sequence). The CDR3 is 13 amino acids. The V gene end was trimmed by 7 bases and the J gene end by 3 bases; junction bases not matched to a gene: 5. The CDR3 region has the DNA TGTGCCAGCATTACTAGCGGAAACTACGAGCAGTACTTC. It encodes CASITSGNYEQYF.

The chain joins TRBV20-1 to TRBJ1-5; no definite D call. V lost 3 bases to trimming and J lost 2 bases, with 8 bases between them. CDR1 is DFQATT and CDR2 is SNEGSKA in the germline V gene (reference sequence). The CDR3 length is 13 residues. The CDR3 coding sequence is TGCAGTGCTAGTAGGGAAGGCAATCAGCCCCAGCATTTT. It is translated as CSASREGNQPQHF.

In this sample, this clonotype turned up many times. The V call is TRBV7-8, the J call TRBJ1-2, with D hard to call. V was shortened by 1 base and J by 4 bases, with 7 bases between the two germline ends. Per germline, CDR1 SGHVS and CDR2 FQNEAQ. CDR3 length: 13 residues. The CDR3 is CASSLVALYGYTF. The CDR3 bases are TGTGCCAGCAGCTTAGTTGCTCTCTATGGCTACACCTTC.

This clonotype showed up just a few times. V usage is TRBV11-2 and J usage is TRBJ1-5; 8 bases are shared with TRBD1. This CDR3 has 16 residues. Germline V lookup: CDR1 SGHAT, CDR2 FQNNGV. The V and J ends lost 0 bases and 5 bases, in that order; junction bases with no gene match: 6. DNA of the CDR3: TGTGCCAGCAGCTTAGAGGGACAGGCCCACGATCAGCCCCAGCATTTT. It is translated as CASSLEGQAHDQPQHF.

The V gene is TRBV11-2, the J gene TRBJ2-1; no clear D gene. Germline CDR1 and CDR2: SGHAT and FQNNGV. The CDR3 runs 13 residues. Deletions cut 2 bases from V and 7 bases from J, with 9 bases between. The CDR3 coding sequence is TGTGCCAGCAGCTTAAGGACCGAAAATGAGCAGTTCTTC. As protein: CASSLRTENEQFF.

With regard to this clonotype: This may be a read error, as it is one base from a much larger clone. V is TRBV7-8 and J is TRBJ2-1, with D possibly being TRBD1 or TRBD2 (5 bases each). CDR3 length: 14 amino acids. Germline V gene lookup returns CDR1 SGHVS and CDR2 FQNEAQ. The CDR3 region has the DNA TGTGCCAACAGCCCCTATGGGATGAGGGGTGAGCAGTTCTTC. Residues: CANSPYGMRGEQFF.